The T cell receptor beta chain described here comes from a study of cytomegalovirus exposure and HLA in healthy donors (TCRdb year 2017). Study-level background: According to a later analysis, one platform produced both the 110 or so validation repertoires and the 700 or so repertoires of the first cohort. The study was designed to test whether signatures of past pathogen exposure could be identified by cataloging public T cell receptors. In addition to the first cohort of approximately 670 subjects, a separate validation cohort of around 110 different subjects was used. To predict cytomegalovirus infection status, the study brought together high-throughput TCR immunosequencing, statistical association of individual TCRs with disease status, and machine learning. Paper-wide results and their limitations: Across donors, most TCR sequences were observed very rarely, whereas some public TCRs were present in many individuals. A later analysis lacked HLA typing for the validation cohort, so it scored co-occurrence in that cohort across all 110 or so repertoires. In vitro tests confirmed that a few of the cytomegalovirus-associated TCR beta chains recognize cytomegalovirus antigens. The authors suggested that the approach could potentially be generalized to other disease states and immunological phenotypes. A total of roughly 160 TCR beta chains were listed by the study as associated with cytomegalovirus. The classifier was reported to diagnose cytomegalovirus status with high specificity and sensitivity in both the original and validation cohorts. A later analysis found that TCRs clustered in the first cohort also tended to co-occur in the 100 to 150 validation repertoires, with about 94% of cluster scores above 0.

Donors formed part of the validation cohort, which comprised 120 subjects and was distinct from the first cohort of several hundred subjects. CDR1 and CDR2 (GTSNPN, SVGIG) derive from the germline V gene (reference sequence). Inclusive of the bounding cysteine and phenylalanine, the CDR3 is 15 residues long. Only the CDR3 DNA is retained, 45 bases long and in frame from the first base. Ends trimmed: V by 1 base, J by 7 bases; bases unmatched to a gene: 10. Details on this clone: The target of this receptor is not known. No much larger clonotype is one base removed from it; base qualities were not supplied.

Preparation of the library involved the immunoSEQ multiplex PCR assay. Turning to the authors' computational methods: A statistical classification framework was developed to diagnose cytomegalovirus status using the catalog of TCR beta chain sequences. TCRdb holds this immuneACCESS table with in-frame rearrangements only. Some clones are missing; in checked studies, unresolved V genes explain under half, and the rest has no known cause. From that table come the V and J calls and clone size; the DNA was used to work out D and trimming. Within this sample are some 60,000 clones, with just under 95% of them counted one time only. Of the sample, 4% to 5.5% falls within the top ten clones.

Input material: PBMCs. The chain couples TRBV30 to TRBJ1-5; TRBD1 fits 7 bases in the junction. The source is a man aged 18-30 years in good health and CMV-seropositive. The nucleotides read TGTGCCTGGAGTGATAATACAGGGGACAGCCAGCCCCAGCATTTT. Its amino acids are CAWSDNTGDSQPQHF.